The 27 T cell receptor beta chains given below trace back to one sample, sequenced in a study of cytomegalovirus exposure and HLA in healthy donors. The PCR employed 60 Vbeta primers together with 13 Jbeta primers. Measured with immunoSEQ multiplex PCR; TCRdb has only the in-frame clones, and not every one. The data show approximately 110,000 clones, 79% seen once. Input material: PBMCs. The receptors originated from a woman between 18 and 29 years old in good health and CMV-seropositive.

This clone was counted a few times. The chain couples TRBV6-5 to TRBJ2-5; a possible D gene is TRBD1 (5 bases). The CDR3 is 15 residues long. Germline V gene sequence: CDR1 MNHEY, CDR2 SVGAGI. Trimming stripped 2 bases from V and 7 bases from J, with 17 bases between. The CDR3 protein is CASSYLGPGQGTQYF. CDR3 DNA: TGTGCCAGCAGTTACCTAGGGCCGGGTCAGGGGACCCAGTACTTC.

CDR3 residues: CASSYAGRWYTF. CDR3 nucleotides: TGTGCCAGCAGTTACGCTGGGAGGTGGTACACCTTC. The chain is built from TRBV6-6 and TRBJ1-2; D gene unclear. This CDR3 has 12 residues. Trimming cost V 2 bases and J 11 bases, with 12 bases left between them. Germline V gene data show CDR1 as MNHNY and CDR2 as SVGAGI (reference sequence).

The CDR3 DNA reads TGCGCCAGCAGCCACCGTCGGGGCGAGCAGTACTTC. This translates into CASSHRRGEQYF. The chain recombines TRBV5-1 with TRBJ2-7, with D perhaps TRBD2 (5 bases). V lost 4 bases, J lost 6 bases, and 11 bases lay in between. Per germline, CDR1 SGHRS and CDR2 YFSETQ. There are 12 residues in the CDR3.

The J gene is TRBJ1-2, the V gene TRBV18, with unresolved D. Germline loops: CDR1 KGHSH, CDR2 LQKENI. CDR3 length: 13 residues. V was clipped by 3 bases and J by 3 bases, with 8 bases between them. The CDR3 nucleotides are TGTGCCAGCTCACCTAGCGGATACTATGGCTACACCTTC. Translating it yields CASSPSGYYGYTF.

The chain combines TRBV28 with TRBJ1-2; 7 bases match TRBD1. Trimming took 6 bases from V and 8 from J; bases not matched to a gene: 15. The germline V gene has CDR1 MDHEN and CDR2 SYDVKM. CDR3 length: 15 amino acids. As DNA, the CDR3 is TGTGCCAGCAGCGGGACAGTCTTTGACCGGTCGGGCTACACCTTC. It codes for CASSGTVFDRSGYTF.

This clone has a handful of counts. V is TRBV9 and J is TRBJ2-1; 12 nucleotides align to TRBD2. Germline lookup yields CDR1 SGDLS and CDR2 YYNGEE. After removal of 0 bases from V and 5 bases from J, the junction contained 6 bases not matched to a gene. The CDR3 has 17 residues. CDR3 in DNA: TGTGCCAGCAGCGTAGATATCCTAGCGGGAGGGAACAATGAGCAGTTCTTC. This gives the protein CASSVDILAGGNNEQFF.

This sequence joins TRBV30 and TRBJ1-1; D gene unclear. This CDR3 is 12 amino acids long. The germline gives CDR1 GTSNPN, CDR2 SVGIG (reference sequence). Trimming left V 4 bases short and J 4 bases short, with 10 bases between. This chain's CDR3 is CAWTPRVTEAFF. The DNA of the CDR3 is TGTGCCTGGACCCCCCGGGTCACTGAAGCTTTCTTT.

J is TRBJ2-1 and V is TRBV15; tentatively, D is TRBD2 (6 bases). Trimming removed 5 bases from V and 4 bases from J, with 9 bases in between. There are 13 residues in the CDR3. Germline assignment: CDR1 LNHNV and CDR2 YYDKDF (reference sequence). The CDR3 reads CATSLRGYNEQFF. The CDR3 DNA reads TGTGCCACCAGCCTCCGGGGGTACAATGAGCAGTTCTTC.

The J gene is TRBJ1-5, the V gene TRBV15; 9 bases align to TRBD1. There are 17 residues in the CDR3. Germline V gene data show CDR1 as LNHNV and CDR2 as YYDKDF (reference sequence). Germline trimming cut 2 bases from V and 4 bases from J; bases unmatched to any gene: 9. The CDR3 sequence is CATSRSRQGEKNQPQHF. The CDR3 DNA reads TGTGCCACCAGCAGATCCCGACAGGGGGAGAAGAATCAGCCCCAGCATTTT.

The chain couples TRBV5-1 to TRBJ1-4; 8 positions agree with TRBD1. This CDR3 is built from 12 residues. Trimming cost V 5 bases and J 12 bases; bases outside gene matches: 6. Germline CDR1 is SGHRS and CDR2 is YFSETQ. The CDR3 is CASRIETGELFF. The CDR3 DNA reads as TGCGCCAGCAGGATTGAGACAGGGGAACTGTTTTTT.

This clone was observed a single time. The V and J genes are TRBV10-3 and TRBJ2-5, with 8 nucleotides matching TRBD1. Trimming removed 5 bases from V and 5 bases from J; junction bases left unmatched: 10. CDR3 length: 15 amino acids. Germline CDR1 ENHRY, CDR2 SYGVKD. The CDR3 DNA reads TGTGCCATCAGTACGCTGACAGGGGCAGAGGAGACCCAGTACTTC. Protein product: CAISTLTGAEETQYF.

This clone was counted only a few times. The chain links TRBV5-1 to TRBJ2-3; tentative D call: TRBD2 (5 bases). The germline V and J ends were trimmed by 4 bases and 5 bases, with 14 bases remaining between them. The CDR3 covers 14 residues. Germline assignment: CDR1 SGHRS and CDR2 YFSETQ. The CDR3 reads CASSTRAREDTQYF. The CDR3 DNA is TGCGCCAGCAGCACGAGGGCGAGGGAAGATACGCAGTATTTT.

The gene calls are TRBV4-1 and TRBJ2-1, with 15 bases fitting TRBD2. This CDR3 has 18 residues. The ends lost 4 bases at V and 4 bases at J; junction bases unmatched: 8. CDR1 is MGHRA, CDR2 YSYEKL, per germline. The CDR3 loop reads CASSPGLAGGPTYNEQFF. DNA for the CDR3: TGCGCCAGCAGCCCCGGACTAGCGGGAGGGCCGACATACAATGAGCAGTTCTTC.

The rearrangement uses TRBV7-6 and TRBJ2-1; possible D gene TRBD2, 5 bases. Trimming cost V 5 bases and J 2 bases, with 7 bases left between them. This CDR3 contains 13 residues. From germline, CDR1 is SGHVS and CDR2 FNYEAQ. The CDR3 region is CASSPGTYNEQFF. Written as DNA, the CDR3 is TGTGCCAGCAGCCCGGGAACCTACAATGAGCAGTTCTTC.

The chain uses TRBV6-1 and TRBJ1-1, with D unresolved. This CDR3 is 13 amino acids long. Trimming removed 5 bases from V and 1 base from J, with 8 bases in between. CDR1 and CDR2 from the germline V gene are MNHNS and SASEGT. Here the CDR3 DNA reads TGTGCCAGCAGTACGAGCGAGAACACTGAAGCTTTCTTT. Amino acid sequence: CASSTSENTEAFF.

This sequence joins TRBV6-6 and TRBJ2-3, with a possible D match to TRBD2 (5 bases). The CDR3 runs 12 residues. Trimming took 8 bases from V and 3 from J, leaving 9 bases between them. From germline, CDR1 is MNHNY and CDR2 SVGAGI (reference sequence). CDR3 DNA: TGTGCCAGCCTAGAGGGAACAGATACGCAGTATTTT. This sequence encodes CASLEGTDTQYF.

V gene TRBV6-5 combines with J gene TRBJ1-2; 9 nucleotides align to TRBD1. The CDR3 has 14 residues. With 5 bases clipped from V and 4 bases from J, the junction kept 5 bases outside the gene matches. Germline values: CDR1 MNHEY, CDR2 SVGAGI. The CDR3 spells CASSAQTGGYGYTF. The CDR3 bases are TGTGCCAGCAGTGCCCAGACAGGGGGCTATGGCTACACCTTC.

CDR3 nucleotides: TGTGCCAGCAGCACTCGGACTAGCGGGAGGGCCCACAATGAGCAGTTCTTC. Translation gives CASSTRTSGRAHNEQFF. This chain connects TRBV7-9 to TRBJ2-1; TRBD2 agrees at 15 bases. CDR3 length: 17 residues. The germline V gene has CDR1 SEHNR and CDR2 FQNEAQ (reference sequence). V lost 5 bases and J lost 5; bases outside the gene matches: 7.

Sample share makes this clone medium-sized. The chain is built from TRBV5-6 and TRBJ2-3, with a possible D match to TRBD1 (6 bases). The CDR3 has 12 residues. V was pared by 7 bases and J by 3 bases, with 9 bases between. Looked up from germline, CDR1 is SGHDT and CDR2 is YYEEEE. Here the CDR3 reads CASGQGTDTQYF. The CDR3 DNA sequence: TGTGCCAGCGGGCAGGGGACAGATACGCAGTATTTT.

The chain couples TRBV5-6 to TRBJ2-7; possible D gene TRBD1, 6 bases. The V gene lost 1 base and the J gene lost 3 bases, with 11 bases spanning the gap. The length of the CDR3 is 14 residues. Germline values: CDR1 SGHDT, CDR2 YYEEEE. CDR3 DNA: TGTGCCAGCAGCTTGTGGGGCAGGGGCTACGAGCAGTACTTC. Protein product: CASSLWGRGYEQYF.

This chain joins TRBV11-3 and TRBJ2-3, with D perhaps matching TRBD1 (6 bases). The CDR3 is 15 residues long. Germline CDR1 is SGHNT and CDR2 is YENEEA. Trimming removed 4 bases at V and 2 bases at J, with 13 bases between. CDR3 region: CASSSPGHYTDTQYF. CDR3 sequence (DNA): TGTGCCAGCAGCTCCCCGGGACACTACACAGATACGCAGTATTTT.

The chain has TRBV15 and TRBJ1-1; no firm D call. Trimming stripped 0 bases from V and 4 bases from J, with 15 bases between. Germline V CDR1 and CDR2: LNHNV, YYDKDF (reference sequence). This CDR3 is 16 amino acids long. The CDR3 region has the DNA TGTGCCACCAGCAGAGATCTGCGGGGATCAGGCACTGAAGCTTTCTTT. Amino acids: CATSRDLRGSGTEAFF.

The CDR3 DNA reads TGTGCCAGCAGTTACCCCCTAGCGGGATATTATGAGCAGTTCTTC. Translation gives CASSYPLAGYYEQFF. The genes are TRBV6-5 and TRBJ2-1; 9 bases align to TRBD2. The V segment lost 2 bases and the J segment 8 bases; nucleotides outside the gene matches: 7. CDR3 size: 15 residues. Germline lookup yields CDR1 MNHEY and CDR2 SVGAGI.

V and J are TRBV18 and TRBJ2-2, with 7 bases aligning to TRBD2. Germline V gives CDR1 KGHSH, CDR2 LQKENI. The CDR3 has 16 amino acids. With 5 bases clipped from V and 0 bases from J, the junction kept 6 bases outside the gene matches. The CDR3 loop is CASSSDGGANTGELFF. CDR3 nucleotide sequence: TGTGCCAGCTCATCAGATGGGGGGGCGAACACCGGGGAGCTGTTTTTT. Full variable domain (remainder filled in from reference TRBV18 and TRBJ2-2): NAGVMQNPRHLVRRRGQEARLRCSPMKGHSHVYWYRQLPEEGLKFMVYLQKENIIDESGMPKERFSAEFPKEGPSILRIQQVVRGDSAAYFCASSSDGGANTGELFFGEGSRLTVL.

V is TRBV7-3 and J is TRBJ2-5; TRBD2 is a possible D gene (6 bases). CDR1 and CDR2 from the germline V gene are SGHTA and FQGTGA. The CDR3 spans 15 residues. V lost 5 bases and J lost 3, with 16 bases in between. This CDR3 is CASSHIGAGKETQYF. CDR3 coding DNA: TGTGCCAGCAGCCATATAGGGGCGGGGAAAGAGACCCAGTACTTC.

On this clone itself: An end of the junction differs from the germline gene, which may be a read error. The genes are TRBV5-1 and TRBJ2-3, with unresolved D. This CDR3 is built from 14 residues. Germline V gene data show CDR1 as SGHRS and CDR2 as YFSETQ. DNA of the CDR3: TGCGCCAGCAGTTTGGGCGCGGTTACAGATACGCAGTATTTT. Amino acids: CASSLGAVTDTQYF.

V is TRBV19 and J is TRBJ2-1; 9 bases are a match to TRBD1. V lost 3 bases, J lost 7 bases, and 7 bases stayed unmatched. Germline values: CDR1 LNHDA, CDR2 SQIVND (reference sequence). The CDR3 runs to 15 residues. DNA for the CDR3: TGTGCCAGTAGTATGTACAGGGGGCGATTAAATGAGCAGTTCTTC. Residues: CASSMYRGRLNEQFF.